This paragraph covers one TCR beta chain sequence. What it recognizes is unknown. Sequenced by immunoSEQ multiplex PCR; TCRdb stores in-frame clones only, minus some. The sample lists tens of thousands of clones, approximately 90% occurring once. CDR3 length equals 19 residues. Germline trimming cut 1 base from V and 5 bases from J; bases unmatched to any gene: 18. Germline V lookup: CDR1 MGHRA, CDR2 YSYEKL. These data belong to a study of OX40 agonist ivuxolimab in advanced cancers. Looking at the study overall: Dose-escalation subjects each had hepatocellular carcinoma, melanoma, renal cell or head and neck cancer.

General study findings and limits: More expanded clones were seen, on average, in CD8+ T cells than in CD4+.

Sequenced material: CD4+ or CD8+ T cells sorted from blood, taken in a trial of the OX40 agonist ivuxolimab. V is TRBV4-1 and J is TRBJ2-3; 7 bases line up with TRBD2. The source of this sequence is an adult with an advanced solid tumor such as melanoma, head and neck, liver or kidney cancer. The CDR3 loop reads CASSQALWEGLYEVDTQYF. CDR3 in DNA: TGCGCCAGCAGCCAAGCTTTGTGGGAGGGCCTTTACGAGGTAGATACGCAGTATTTT.